The sequence of this T cell receptor (beta chain) was determined in a study of T cell responses to AZD1222 COVID-19 vaccine. The germline V gene encodes CDR1 SGHTA and CDR2 FQGNSA. The ends lost 5 bases at V and 2 bases at J; junction bases unmatched: 6. The CDR3 consists of 14 residues. Sequenced by immunoSEQ multiplex PCR; TCRdb stores in-frame clones only, minus some. This sample has some 200,000 clones, with approximately 90% found just once. This specimen consisted of peripheral blood, obtained on day 0 of AZD1222 vaccination. The TCR originated in an adult in good health. The rearrangement joins TRBV7-2 to TRBJ2-7; TRBD1 matches at 7 bases. The CDR3 nucleotides read TGTGCCAGCAGCACAGACGGACAGGCCTACGAGCAGTACTTC. Translated, it gives CASSTDGQAYEQYF.